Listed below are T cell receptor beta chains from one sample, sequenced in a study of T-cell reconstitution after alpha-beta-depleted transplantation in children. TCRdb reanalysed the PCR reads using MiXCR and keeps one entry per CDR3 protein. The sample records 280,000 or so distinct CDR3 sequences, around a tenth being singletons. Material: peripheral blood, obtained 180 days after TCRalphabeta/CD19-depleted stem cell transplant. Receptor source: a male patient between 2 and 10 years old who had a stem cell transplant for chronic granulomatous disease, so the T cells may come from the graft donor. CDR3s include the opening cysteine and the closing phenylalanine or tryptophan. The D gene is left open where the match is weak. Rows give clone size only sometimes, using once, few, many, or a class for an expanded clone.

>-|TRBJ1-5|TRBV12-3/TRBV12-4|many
CASSLNILQPQHF
TGTGCCAGCAGTTTAAACATTTTGCAGCCCCAGCATTTT
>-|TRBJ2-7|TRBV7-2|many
CASSLAASIYEQYF
TGTGCCAGCAGCTTAGCGGCCAGTATCTACGAGCAGTACTTC
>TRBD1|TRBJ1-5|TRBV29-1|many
CSYGTGNGQPQHF
TGCAGCTACGGGACAGGGAACGGTCAGCCCCAGCATTTT
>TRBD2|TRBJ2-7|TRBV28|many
CASSRSPGLAEQYF
TGTGCCAGCAGTCGTAGCCCGGGACTAGCCGAGCAGTACTTC
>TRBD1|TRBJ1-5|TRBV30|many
CAWNGQANQPQHF
TGTGCCTGGAACGGACAGGCCAATCAGCCCCAGCATTTT
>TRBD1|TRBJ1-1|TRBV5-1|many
CASSRTGGHTEAFF
TGCGCCAGCAGCCGGACAGGAGGTCACACTGAAGCTTTCTTT
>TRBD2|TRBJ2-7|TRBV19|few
CASSNLGTSPYEQYF
TGTGCCAGTAGTAATCTCGGGACTAGCCCCTACGAGCAGTACTTC
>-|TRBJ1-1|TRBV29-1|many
CSVGAGLTEAFF
TGCAGCGTTGGGGCAGGGCTCACTGAAGCTTTCTTT
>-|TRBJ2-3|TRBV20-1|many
CSAREYLQSGTDTQYF
TGCAGTGCTAGAGAGTACCTTCAATCGGGAACAGATACGCAGTATTTT
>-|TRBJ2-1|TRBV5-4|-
CASSSGPYNEQFF
TGTGCCAGCAGTTCCGGACCCTACAATGAGCAGTTCTTC